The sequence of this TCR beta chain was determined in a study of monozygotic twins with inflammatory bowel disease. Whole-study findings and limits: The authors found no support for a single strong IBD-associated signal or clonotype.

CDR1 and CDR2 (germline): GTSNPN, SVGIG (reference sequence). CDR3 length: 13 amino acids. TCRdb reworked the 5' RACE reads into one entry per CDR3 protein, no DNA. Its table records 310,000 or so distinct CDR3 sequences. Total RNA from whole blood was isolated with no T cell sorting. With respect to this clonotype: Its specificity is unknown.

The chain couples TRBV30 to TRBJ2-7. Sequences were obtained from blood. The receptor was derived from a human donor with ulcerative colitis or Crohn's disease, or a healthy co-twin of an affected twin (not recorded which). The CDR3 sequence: CAWSSMGVYEQYF.